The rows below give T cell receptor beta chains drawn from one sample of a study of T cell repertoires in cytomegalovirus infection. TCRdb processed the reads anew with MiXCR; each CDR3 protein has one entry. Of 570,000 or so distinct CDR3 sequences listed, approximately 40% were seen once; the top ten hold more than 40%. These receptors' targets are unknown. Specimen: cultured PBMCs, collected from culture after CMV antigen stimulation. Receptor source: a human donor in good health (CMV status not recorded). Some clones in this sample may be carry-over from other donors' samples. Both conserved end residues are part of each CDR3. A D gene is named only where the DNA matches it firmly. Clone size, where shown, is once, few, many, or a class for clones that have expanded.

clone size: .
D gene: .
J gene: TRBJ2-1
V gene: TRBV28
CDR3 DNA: TGTGCCAGCTCCAAAAGCTACAATGAGCAGTTCTTC
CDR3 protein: CASSKSYNEQFF

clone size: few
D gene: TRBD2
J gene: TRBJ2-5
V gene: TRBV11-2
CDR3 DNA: TGTGCCAGCAGCTTCTGGACGGGAGGGGGTCGCCAAGAGACCCAGTACTTC
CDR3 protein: CASSFWTGGGRQETQYF

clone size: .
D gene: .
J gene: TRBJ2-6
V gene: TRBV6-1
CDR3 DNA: TGTGCCAGCAGAAACGGGGCGTACTCTGGGGCCAACGTCCTGACTTTC
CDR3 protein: CASRNGAYSGANVLTF

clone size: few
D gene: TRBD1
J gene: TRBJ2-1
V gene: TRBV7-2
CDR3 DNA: TGTGCCAGCGGTCAGGCCAGGGGGATCGATGAGCAGTTCTTC
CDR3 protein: CASGQARGIDEQFF

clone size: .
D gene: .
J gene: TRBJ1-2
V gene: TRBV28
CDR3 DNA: TGTGCCAGCAGCAACAGGGTCCGCTTC
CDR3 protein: CASSNRVRF

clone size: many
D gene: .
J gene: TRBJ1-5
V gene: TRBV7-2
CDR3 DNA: TGTGCCAGCAGCGAAATTTCCGGGCCCCAGCATTTT
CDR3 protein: CASSEISGPQHF

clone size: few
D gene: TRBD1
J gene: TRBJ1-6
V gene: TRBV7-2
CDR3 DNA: TGTGCCAGCACCACCCGGGACAGAGGCTATAATTCACCCCTCCACTTT
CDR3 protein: CASTTRDRGYNSPLHF

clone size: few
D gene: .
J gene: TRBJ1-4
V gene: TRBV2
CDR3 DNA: TGTGCCAGCGGCGGGGCAGGAACTAATGAAAAACTGTTTTTT
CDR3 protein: CASGGAGTNEKLFF

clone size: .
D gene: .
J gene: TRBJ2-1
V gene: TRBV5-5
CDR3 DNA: TGTGCCAGCAGCCCAAACACCGCTACGGCAGCCGCGATCTTC
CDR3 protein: CASSPNTATAAAIF

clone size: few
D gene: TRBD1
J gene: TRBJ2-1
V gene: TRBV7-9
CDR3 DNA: TGTGCCAGCAGCCCCGGACAGGGGCACAATGAGCAGTTCTTC
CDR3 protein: CASSPGQGHNEQFF

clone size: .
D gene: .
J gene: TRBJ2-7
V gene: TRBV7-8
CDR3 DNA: TGTGCCAGCAGCCCGGGGGGCTATTTTAACGAGCAGTACTTC
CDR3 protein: CASSPGGYFNEQYF

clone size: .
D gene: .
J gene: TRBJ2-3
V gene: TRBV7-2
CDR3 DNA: TGTGCCAGCAGCTCCCGTCGGGGCCCCCTGGGCACAGATACGCAGTATTTT
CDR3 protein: CASSSRRGPLGTDTQYF

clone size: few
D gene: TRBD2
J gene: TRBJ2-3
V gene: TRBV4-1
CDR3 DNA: TGCGCCAGCAGCCAAGCTAGCGGTAGCACAGATACGCAGTATTTT
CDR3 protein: CASSQASGSTDTQYF

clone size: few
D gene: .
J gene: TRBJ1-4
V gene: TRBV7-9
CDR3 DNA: TGTGCCAGCAGCACCCGAGGGGCAACAGCAGAAAAACTGTTTTTT
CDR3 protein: CASSTRGATAEKLFF

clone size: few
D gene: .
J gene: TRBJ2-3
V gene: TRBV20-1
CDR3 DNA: TGCAGTGCCACTGAGGGGATCGCAGATACGCAGTATTTT
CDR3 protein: CSATEGIADTQYF

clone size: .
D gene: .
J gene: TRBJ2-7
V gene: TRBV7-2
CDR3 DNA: TGTGCCAGCAGCTTAGAGAGCGCCAGCCGGGCCTACGAGCAGTACTTC
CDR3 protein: CASSLESASRAYEQYF

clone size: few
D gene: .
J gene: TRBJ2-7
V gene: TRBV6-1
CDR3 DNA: TGTGCCAGCGGTAGTTCGGGATTCTCCTACGAGCAGTACTTC
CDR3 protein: CASGSSGFSYEQYF

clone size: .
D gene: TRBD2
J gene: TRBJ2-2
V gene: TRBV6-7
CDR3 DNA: TGTGCCAGCAGGCCCAGCGGGGGCGGCGCCGGGGAGCTGTTTTTT
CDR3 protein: CASRPSGGGAGELFF

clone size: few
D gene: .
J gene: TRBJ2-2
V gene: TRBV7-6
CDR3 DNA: TGTGCCAGCAGCTTAGCGCCGGGAAAGGACACCGGGGAGCTGTTTTTT
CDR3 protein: CASSLAPGKDTGELFF

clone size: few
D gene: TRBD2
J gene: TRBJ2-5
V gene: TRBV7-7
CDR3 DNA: TGTGCCAGCAGCTTAGAAGTCTCCGGCGGGGGAGAGACCCAGTACTTC
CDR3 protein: CASSLEVSGGGETQYF

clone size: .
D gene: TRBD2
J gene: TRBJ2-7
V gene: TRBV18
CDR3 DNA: TGTGCCAGCTCACCAGTGGCTAGCGGCTCCTACTCCTACGAGCAGTACTTC
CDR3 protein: CASSPVASGSYSYEQYF

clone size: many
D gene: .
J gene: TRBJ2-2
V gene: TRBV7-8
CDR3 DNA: TGTGCCAGCAGCAACACCGGGGAGCTGTTTTTT
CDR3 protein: CASSNTGELFF

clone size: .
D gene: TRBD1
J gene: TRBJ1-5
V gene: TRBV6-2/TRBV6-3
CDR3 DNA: TGTGCCAGCAGGACGTACAGGGGCAGTCAGCCCCAGCATTTT
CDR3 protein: CASRTYRGSQPQHF

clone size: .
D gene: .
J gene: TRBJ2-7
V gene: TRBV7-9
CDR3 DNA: TGTGCCAGCAGCTTAAGTGAGGGGAAGGGCAGAGGCTACGAGCAGTACTTC
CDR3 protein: CASSLSEGKGRGYEQYF

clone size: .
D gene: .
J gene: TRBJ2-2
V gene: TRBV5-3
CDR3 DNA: TGTGCCAGCAGCTTGGCTATCCGCATCTCGAACACCGGGGAGCTGTTTTTT
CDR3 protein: CASSLAIRISNTGELFF

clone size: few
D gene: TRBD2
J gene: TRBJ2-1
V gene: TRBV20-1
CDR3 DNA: TGCAGTGCTAGAGATTATGGGACTAACTACTACAATGAGCAGTTCTTC
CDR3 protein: CSARDYGTNYYNEQFF

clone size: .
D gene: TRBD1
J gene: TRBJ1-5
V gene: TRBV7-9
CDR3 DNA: TGTGCCAGCAGCGCATGGGACAGCCCACAGCCCCAGCATTTT
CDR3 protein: CASSAWDSPQPQHF

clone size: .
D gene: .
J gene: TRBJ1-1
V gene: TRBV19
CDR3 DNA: TGTGCCAGTCCCCCACGGGGGGAGGCGGCAACTGAAGCTTTCTTT
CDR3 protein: CASPPRGEAATEAFF

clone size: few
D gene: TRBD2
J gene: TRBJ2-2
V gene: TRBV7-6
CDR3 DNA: TGTGCCAGCAGCTCATTGGGAGGGCCAAAGAGCACCGGGGAGCTGTTTTTT
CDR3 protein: CASSSLGGPKSTGELFF

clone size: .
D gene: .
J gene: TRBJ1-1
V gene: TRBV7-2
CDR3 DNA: TGTGCCAGCAGCTCCCTGGTCGGGGGTGGGGCTGAAGCTTTCTTT
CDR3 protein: CASSSLVGGGAEAFF

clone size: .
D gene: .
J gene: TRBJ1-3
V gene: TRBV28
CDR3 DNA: TGTGCCAGCAGTTTTGCGGAAGGCACCATATATTTT
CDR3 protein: CASSFAEGTIYF

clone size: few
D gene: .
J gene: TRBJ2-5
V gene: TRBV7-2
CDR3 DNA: TGTGCCAGCAGCTTATCGGGTCGTCGTTACGGAGAGACCCAGTACTTC
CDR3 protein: CASSLSGRRYGETQYF

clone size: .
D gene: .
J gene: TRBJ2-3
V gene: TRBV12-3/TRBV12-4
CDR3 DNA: TGTGCCAGCAGTTTCCGGCCAGGGGGAGGGGATACGCAGTATTTT
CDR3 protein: CASSFRPGGGDTQYF